The 13 T cell receptor beta chains reported below all come from one sample, sequenced in a study of T cell repertoires in cytomegalovirus infection. TCRdb analysed the reads with MiXCR anew, one entry per CDR3 protein. Here the sample spans about 920,000 distinct CDR3 sequences, approximately 32% being singletons. No antigens are known for them. The source material was cultured CD8+ T cells from PBMCs, sampled from culture after CMV antigen stimulation. Every receptor here comes from a human donor in good health (CMV status not recorded). Some clones in this sample may be carry-over from other donors' samples.

The rearrangement uses TRBV9 and TRBJ1-2; a weak D match, TRBD1 (6 bases). Germline CDR1 reads SGDLS; CDR2 reads YYNGEE. V lost 4 bases, J lost 3 bases, and 16 bases lay in between. The CDR3 is 15 residues long. DNA for the CDR3: TGTGCCAGCAGCCTTCGACAGGACCGGGACTATGGCTACACCTTC. It encodes CASSLRQDRDYGYTF.

CDR3: CASSQVAGGFLDEQFF. For the CDR3, the DNA is TGCGCCAGCAGCCAGGTAGCGGGGGGCTTCTTGGATGAGCAGTTCTTC. The rearrangement links TRBV4-1 to TRBJ2-1; TRBD2 matches 10 bases. V shed 3 bases, J shed 8 bases, and the junction held 10 bases outside the gene matches. This CDR3 is built from 16 residues. Germline lookup yields CDR1 MGHRA and CDR2 YSYEKL.

This clonotype was counted only a few times. The chain couples TRBV3-1 to TRBJ2-7; TRBD2 agrees at 8 bases. CDR3 length equals 15 residues. The V gene end was trimmed by 5 bases and the J gene end by 6 bases; junction bases not matched to a gene: 12. The V gene's germline CDR1 is LGHDT and CDR2 YNNKEL (reference sequence). The CDR3 loop reads CASSSLELAGFEQYF. Written as DNA, the CDR3 is TGTGCCAGCAGCTCTCTCGAGTTAGCGGGATTCGAGCAGTACTTC.

This clonotype was counted a few times. The V and J genes are TRBV5-6 and TRBJ1-1; D remains ambiguous. The germline V gene has CDR1 SGHDT and CDR2 YYEEEE. V lost 1 base to trimming and J lost 6 bases, with 10 bases between them. The CDR3 is 13 residues long. CDR3 protein: CASSLMGIAEAFF. In DNA, the CDR3 is TGTGCCAGCAGCTTGATGGGGATTGCTGAAGCTTTCTTT. The whole variable domain, remainder taken from reference TRBV5-6 and TRBJ1-1, is DAGVTQSPTHLIKTRGQQVTLRCSPKSGHDTVSWYQQALGQGPQFIFQYYEEEERQRGNFPDRFSGHQFPNYSSELNVNALLLGDSALYLCASSLMGIAEAFFGQGTRLTVV.

The J gene is TRBJ2-3, the V gene TRBV12-3 or TRBV12-4, with 7 bases matching TRBD1. V shed 6 bases, J shed 4 bases, and the junction held 7 bases outside the gene matches. The CDR3 has 14 residues. CDR3 loop: CASSPGTVPDTQYF. CDR3 DNA sequence: TGTGCCAGCAGCCCCGGGACAGTCCCAGATACGCAGTATTTT.

CDR3 region: CASSIEQGADTEAFF. The CDR3 region has the DNA TGTGCCAGTAGTATCGAACAGGGGGCGGACACTGAAGCTTTCTTT. The V call is TRBV19, the J call TRBJ1-1; 9 positions agree with TRBD1. This CDR3 spans 15 amino acids. Germline-derived CDR1 and CDR2 are LNHDA and SQIVND (reference sequence). The junction had 5 bases not matched to a gene; V was cut back by 3 bases and J by 3 bases.

A few counts support this clonotype. V and J are TRBV10-3 and TRBJ1-1; no clear D gene. The CDR3 is 14 residues long. CDR1 and CDR2 from the germline V gene are ENHRY and SYGVKD. V was trimmed by 0 bases and J by 1 base, leaving 6 bases between them. The CDR3 DNA sequence: TGTGCCATCAGTGAGTCGCAGGCGAACACTGAAGCTTTCTTT. Translated: CAISESQANTEAFF.

The chain links TRBV2 to TRBJ1-1, with a possible D match to TRBD1 (5 bases). The V gene lost 3 bases and the J gene lost 0 bases, with 11 bases spanning the gap. The CDR3 runs 15 residues. CDR1 is SNHLY and CDR2 is FYNNEI in the germline V gene. The CDR3 sequence is CASSEYRPLNTEAFF. The CDR3 DNA sequence: TGTGCCAGCAGTGAGTACAGGCCCCTGAACACTGAAGCTTTCTTT.

This clonotype was observed once. The chain joins TRBV24-1 to TRBJ2-1; no reliable D call. CDR3 length equals 13 residues. In germline, CDR1 is KGHDR, CDR2 SFDVKD. V dropped 5 bases and J dropped 5 bases, with 9 bases sitting between them. The CDR3 DNA is TGTGCCACCAGTGGTCTAGAAAACAATGAGCAGTTCTTC. Its translation: CATSGLENNEQFF.

V and J are TRBV4-3 and TRBJ1-4; D may be TRBD1 (5 bases). The V end lost 6 bases, the J end lost 8 bases, and 22 bases lay between the germline ends. The CDR3 contains 16 residues. Germline V gene data show CDR1 as LGHNA and CDR2 as YSLEER. The DNA for the CDR3 is TGCGCCAGCAGAAATCCGGGACCCCCTCCGGAGGAAAAACTGTTTTTT. The encoded protein is CASRNPGPPPEEKLFF.

This clonotype was observed many times. The J gene is TRBJ2-1, the V gene TRBV7-2; tentative D call: TRBD1 (5 bases). Trimming shortened V by 4 bases and J by 2 bases, and 12 bases separated the two germline ends. CDR1 SGHTA and CDR2 FQGNSA come from the germline V gene. This CDR3 contains 15 residues. CDR3 in amino acids: CASSSDTSTYNEQFF. The CDR3 nucleotides read TGTGCCAGCAGCTCGGACACGAGCACCTACAATGAGCAGTTCTTC.

The rearrangement links TRBV7-9 to TRBJ2-5, with 7 bases lining up with TRBD2. Germline V lookup: CDR1 SEHNR, CDR2 FQNEAQ (reference sequence). With 4 bases clipped from V and 5 bases from J, the junction kept 7 bases outside the gene matches. This CDR3 is built from 14 residues. The CDR3 region has the DNA TGTGCCAGCAGCTCAACGCTAGCGGAGGAGACCCAGTACTTC. Translated: CASSSTLAEETQYF.

This clonotype was counted between two and nine times. The V call is TRBV7-2, the J call TRBJ2-1, with D perhaps matching TRBD2 (5 bases). Germline V CDR1 and CDR2: SGHTA, FQGNSA. The CDR3 length is 15 residues. The ends were cut back, 1 base at V and 8 bases at J, with 15 bases in the middle. The CDR3 protein is CASSLVSGGGDEQFF. As DNA, the CDR3 is TGTGCCAGCAGCTTAGTCAGCGGCGGAGGAGATGAGCAGTTCTTC.